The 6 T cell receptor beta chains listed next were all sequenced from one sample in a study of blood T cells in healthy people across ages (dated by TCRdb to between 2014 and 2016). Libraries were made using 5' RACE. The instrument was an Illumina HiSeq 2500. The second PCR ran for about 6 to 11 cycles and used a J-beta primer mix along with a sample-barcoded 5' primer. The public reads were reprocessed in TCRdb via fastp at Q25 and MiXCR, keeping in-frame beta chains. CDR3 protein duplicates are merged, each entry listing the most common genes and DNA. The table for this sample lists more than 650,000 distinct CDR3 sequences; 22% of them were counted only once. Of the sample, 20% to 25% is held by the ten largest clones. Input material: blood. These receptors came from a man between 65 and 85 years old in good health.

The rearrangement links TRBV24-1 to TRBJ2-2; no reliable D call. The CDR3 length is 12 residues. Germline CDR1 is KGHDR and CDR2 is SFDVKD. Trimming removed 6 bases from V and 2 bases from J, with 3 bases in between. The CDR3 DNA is TGTGCCACCAGTCATAACACCGGGGAGCTGTTTTTT. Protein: CATSHNTGELFF.

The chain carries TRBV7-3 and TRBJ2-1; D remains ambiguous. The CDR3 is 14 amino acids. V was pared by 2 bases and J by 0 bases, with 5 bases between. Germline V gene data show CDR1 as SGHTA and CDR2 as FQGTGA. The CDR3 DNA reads TGTGCCAGCAGCTTACACGACTCCTACAATGAGCAGTTCTTC. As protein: CASSLHDSYNEQFF. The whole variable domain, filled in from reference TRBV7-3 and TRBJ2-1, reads GAGVSQTPSNKVTEKGKYVELRCDPISGHTALYWYRQSLGQGPEFLIYFQGTGAADDSGLPNDRFFAVRPEGSVSTLKIQRTERGDSAVYLCASSLHDSYNEQFFGPGTRLTVL.

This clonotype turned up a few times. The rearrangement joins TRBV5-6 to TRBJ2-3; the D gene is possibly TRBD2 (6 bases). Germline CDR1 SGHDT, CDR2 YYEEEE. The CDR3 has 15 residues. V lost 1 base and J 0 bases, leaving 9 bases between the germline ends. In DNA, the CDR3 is TGTGCCAGCAGCTTGTGGGGGGTCAGCACAGATACGCAGTATTTT. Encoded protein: CASSLWGVSTDTQYF.

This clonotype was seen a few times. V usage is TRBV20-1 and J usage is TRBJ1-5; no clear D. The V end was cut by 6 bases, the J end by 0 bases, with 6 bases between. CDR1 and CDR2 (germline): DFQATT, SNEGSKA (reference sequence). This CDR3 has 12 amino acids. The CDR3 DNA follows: TGCAGTGCACTTCTTAGCAATCAGCCCCAGCATTTT. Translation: CSALLSNQPQHF.

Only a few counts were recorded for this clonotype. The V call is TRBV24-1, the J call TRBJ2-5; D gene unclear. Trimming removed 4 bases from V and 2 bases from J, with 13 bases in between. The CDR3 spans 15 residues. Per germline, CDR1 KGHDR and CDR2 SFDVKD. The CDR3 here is CATSEPGRSQETQYF. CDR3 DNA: TGTGCCACCAGTGAACCTGGACGGTCGCAAGAGACCCAGTACTTC.

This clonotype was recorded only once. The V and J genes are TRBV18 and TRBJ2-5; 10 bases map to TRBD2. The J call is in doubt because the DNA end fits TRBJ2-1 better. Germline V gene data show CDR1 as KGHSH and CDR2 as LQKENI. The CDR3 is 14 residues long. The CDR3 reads CASSLSGRENEQFF. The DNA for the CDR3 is TGTGCCAGCTCATTAAGCGGGAGGGAGAATGAGCAGTTCTTC.